A single sample is the source of the 22 T cell receptor beta chains below, sequenced in a study of early T cells in non-severe SARS-CoV-2 infection. Using its own MiXCR run on the 5' RACE reads, TCRdb lists one record per CDR3 protein. The sample has 90,000 to 120,000 distinct CDR3 sequences; roughly 11% are singletons. The sample taken for sequencing was whole blood. The receptors derive from an adult who was a healthcare worker with PCR-confirmed SARS-CoV-2 infection or an uninfected control (not recorded which).

The chain uses TRBV6-6 and TRBJ2-1, with 13 bases aligning to TRBD2. Per germline, CDR1 MNHNY and CDR2 SVGAGI (reference sequence). V shed 6 bases and J 7 bases; nucleotides not matched to a gene: 6. This CDR3 comprises 15 residues. For the CDR3, the DNA is TGTGCCAGCAGCGACGGGACTAGCGGGAAAAATGAGCAGTTCTTC. This sequence encodes CASSDGTSGKNEQFF.

This clonotype has at least ten counts. This chain connects TRBV6-1 to TRBJ2-7, with 10 nucleotides matching TRBD2. The V gene end was trimmed by 4 bases and the J gene end by 4 bases; junction bases not matched to a gene: 1. Germline CDR1 and CDR2: MNHNS and SASEGT. This CDR3 contains 13 residues. CDR3 amino acids: CASSGLAGYEQYF. Here the CDR3 DNA reads TGTGCCAGCAGTGGACTAGCGGGTTACGAGCAGTACTTC.

J is TRBJ1-5 and V is TRBV28; weak D call: TRBD1 (6 bases). CDR1 is MDHEN and CDR2 is SYDVKM in the germline V gene. The V end lost 5 bases, the J end lost 10 bases, and 12 bases lay between the germline ends. The CDR3 is 12 amino acids. The CDR3 spells CASSLGGSPQHF. DNA of the CDR3: TGTGCCAGCAGTCTAGGGGGGAGCCCCCAGCATTTT.

This clonotype was recorded a few times. The chain combines TRBV9 with TRBJ2-3; D perhaps matches TRBD2 (6 bases). Germline-derived CDR1 and CDR2 are SGDLS and YYNGEE. The CDR3 totals 14 residues. Trimming removed 3 bases from V and 4 bases from J, with 12 bases in between. DNA for the CDR3: TGTGCCAGCAGCGATACGGGAGAGGCAGATACGCAGTATTTT. Translated, it gives CASSDTGEADTQYF.

At least ten counts were recorded for this clonotype. DNA of the CDR3: TGTGCCAGCAGCTTGCCGGTGAACACTGAAGCTTTCTTT. It specifies CASSLPVNTEAFF. This chain links TRBV5-6 with TRBJ1-1; D is ambiguous. Germline loops: CDR1 SGHDT, CDR2 YYEEEE. This CDR3 spans 13 amino acids. Trimming pared 1 base from V and 0 bases from J, leaving 4 bases between.

The chain employs TRBV12-3 or TRBV12-4 and TRBJ2-7, with D perhaps TRBD2 (6 bases). The CDR3 totals 15 residues. With 4 bases removed from V and 4 bases from J, the gap between germline ends came to 17 bases. DNA for the CDR3: TGTGCCAGCAGTTCTACCGGGACTGGATCATACGAGCAGTACTTC. Translation: CASSSTGTGSYEQYF.

The chain joins TRBV27 to TRBJ1-1, with a possible D match to TRBD1 (5 bases). CDR1 is MNHEY and CDR2 is SMNVEV in the germline V gene (reference sequence). V was cut by 5 bases and J by 2 bases, with 9 bases left in between. The CDR3 is 13 amino acids. CDR3 nucleotides: TGTGCCAGCAGTGTCGGGGCAAACACTGAAGCTTTCTTT. Its protein is CASSVGANTEAFF.

This clonotype was seen repeatedly, ten times or more. This chain joins TRBV4-3 and TRBJ2-2, with TRBD1 as a possible D gene (6 bases). CDR1 is LGHNA, CDR2 YSLEER, per germline. The CDR3 has 13 amino acids. Trimming cost V 5 bases and J 6 bases, with 10 bases left between them. CDR3 loop: CASSNRAPGELFF. CDR3 bases: TGCGCCAGCAGCAACAGGGCCCCCGGGGAGCTGTTTTTT.

J is TRBJ1-2 and V is TRBV29-1, with D possibly being TRBD1 (5 bases). V lost 6 bases to trimming and J lost 6 bases, with 17 bases between them. CDR1 and CDR2 (germline): SQVTM, ANQGSEA. The CDR3 spans 13 residues. In nucleotides, the CDR3 is TGCAGCGTAGCGACACCCAGGGACCATGGCTACACCTTC. Protein sequence: CSVATPRDHGYTF.

This clonotype was seen many times. The rearrangement joins TRBV6-2 or TRBV6-3 to TRBJ2-3; no clear D. The CDR3 loop spans 13 amino acids. Germline V gives CDR1 MNHEY, CDR2 SVGEGT. Trimming pared 2 bases from V and 2 bases from J, leaving 5 bases between. CDR3 coding DNA: TGTGCCAGCAGTTACAGGGACACAGATACGCAGTATTTT. Protein sequence: CASSYRDTDTQYF.

This clonotype was seen at least ten times. The gene calls are TRBV2 and TRBJ2-7; 8 bases match TRBD1. Germline CDR1 is SNHLY and CDR2 is FYNNEI. The CDR3 loop spans 15 amino acids. V was pared by 6 bases and J by 4 bases, with 11 bases of the junction left unmatched. The CDR3 loop reads CASRGQAPGPYEQYF. The CDR3, as DNA: TGTGCCAGCAGGGGACAGGCCCCGGGTCCTTACGAGCAGTACTTC.

This clonotype has a handful of counts. This chain links TRBV12-3 or TRBV12-4 with TRBJ2-1, with 10 bases that match TRBD2. V was clipped by 6 bases and J by 4 bases; unmatched bases: 6. The CDR3 has 15 residues. The CDR3 bases are TGTGCCAGCAGCCTGGGACTAGCGATATACAATGAGCAGTTCTTC. Amino acids: CASSLGLAIYNEQFF.

The chain uses TRBV5-1 and TRBJ2-6; D gene unclear. Per germline, CDR1 SGHRS and CDR2 YFSETQ. The V end lost 0 bases, the J end lost 0 bases, and 7 bases lay between the germline ends. The CDR3 sequence is 16 residues long. The CDR3 coding sequence is TGCGCCAGCAGCTTGGTGCCCCCCTCTGGGGCCAACGTCCTGACTTTC. It encodes CASSLVPPSGANVLTF.

The table lists this clonotype with a few counts. The chain is built from TRBV11-2 and TRBJ2-1; D is possibly TRBD2 (5 bases). This CDR3 comprises 13 residues. Germline V CDR1 and CDR2: SGHAT, FQNNGV. The V and J ends lost 3 bases and 9 bases respectively, with 12 bases between them. The CDR3 loop reads CASSLTTVGEQFF. In DNA, the CDR3 is TGTGCCAGCAGCTTGACTACCGTCGGTGAGCAGTTCTTC.

This clonotype showed up just a few times. V gene TRBV28 combines with J gene TRBJ2-2; 7 bases are shared with TRBD2. The CDR3 covers 15 residues. Losses at the gene ends were 3 bases for V and 8 bases for J; bases not matched to a gene: 9. Looked up from germline, CDR1 is MDHEN and CDR2 is SYDVKM. CDR3 sequence: CASSFQRGFFGELFF. CDR3 nucleotides: TGTGCCAGCAGTTTTCAGCGGGGCTTTTTTGGGGAGCTGTTTTTT.

This chain joins TRBV7-9 and TRBJ2-1; perhaps D is TRBD1 or TRBD2 (5 bases each). This CDR3 has 15 amino acids. Germline values: CDR1 SEHNR, CDR2 FQNEAQ (reference sequence). V was cut by 8 bases and J by 0 bases, with 14 bases left in between. CDR3 sequence: CASSRGVSSYNEQFF. Written as DNA, the CDR3 is TGTGCCAGCTCCCGAGGGGTAAGCTCCTACAATGAGCAGTTCTTC.

The chain recombines TRBV7-2 with TRBJ2-1, with TRBD2 identical over 12 bases. This CDR3 is built from 15 residues. From germline, CDR1 is SGHTA and CDR2 FQGNSA. Trimming at V came to 7 bases and at J to 10 bases, leaving 11 bases not matched to a gene. The CDR3, as DNA: TGTGCCAGCACCAACTTAGGGCTAGCGGGAGGGGAGCAGTTCTTC. This codes for CASTNLGLAGGEQFF.

The CDR3, as DNA: TGTGCCAGCAGCGCAGACACCGCCGGGGCCAACGTCCTGACTTTC. This sequence encodes CASSADTAGANVLTF. The chain joins TRBV7-9 to TRBJ2-6, with D uncertain. This CDR3 is 15 amino acids long. The ends were cut back, 5 bases at V and 4 bases at J, with 12 bases in the middle. Germline-derived CDR1 and CDR2 are SEHNR and FQNEAQ (reference sequence). Full variable domain (remainder filled in from reference TRBV7-9 and TRBJ2-6): DTGVSQNPRHKITKRGQNVTFRCDPISEHNRLYWYRQTLGQGPEFLTYFQNEAQLEKSRLLSDRFSAERPKGSFSTLEIQRTEQGDSAMYLCASSADTAGANVLTFGAGSRLTVL.

The chain recombines TRBV21-1 with TRBJ2-1; the table assigns TRBD2, which was not confirmed against the DNA. TRBV21-1 is a pseudogene. The CDR3 covers 17 residues. For the CDR3, the DNA is TGTGCCAGCAGCAAAGCTGGCCCGGGACTGGATTACAATGAGCAGTTCTTC. Encoded protein: CASSKAGPGLDYNEQFF.

This clonotype has at least ten counts. The chain is built from TRBV7-6 and TRBJ2-5; weak D call: TRBD2 (6 bases). The germline V and J ends were trimmed by 1 base and 5 bases, with 11 bases remaining between them. Germline V gives CDR1 SGHVS, CDR2 FNYEAQ. The CDR3 sequence is 14 residues long. The CDR3 is CASSLGQAGETQYF. The CDR3 DNA follows: TGTGCCAGCAGCTTAGGGCAGGCGGGGGAGACCCAGTACTTC.

This clonotype was counted at least ten times. The V and J genes are TRBV20-1 and TRBJ2-1; D remains ambiguous. Trimming cost V 3 bases and J 7 bases, with 10 bases left between them. The CDR3 runs 12 residues. Germline CDR1 reads DFQATT; CDR2 reads SNEGSKA (reference sequence). CDR3 DNA: TGCAGTGCTAGTACATTAGGAAATGAGCAGTTCTTC. Residues: CSASTLGNEQFF.

This clonotype was observed many times. A much larger clone lies a single base off, so this may be a read error. The CDR3 spells CASSYEETQYF. In DNA, the CDR3 is TGTGCCAGCAGCTACGAAGAGACCCAGTACTTC. V is TRBV11-2 and J is TRBJ2-5; D remains unclear. Deletions cut 4 bases from V and 3 bases from J, with 3 bases between. The CDR3 covers 11 residues. The germline gives CDR1 SGHAT, CDR2 FQNNGV. The variable domain in full, with the rest retrieved from reference TRBV11-2 and TRBJ2-5, is EAGVAQSPRYKIIEKRQSVAFWCNPISGHATLYWYQQILGQGPKLLIQFQNNGVVDDSQLPKDRFSAERLKGVDSTLKIQPAKLEDSAVYLCASSYEETQYFGPGTRLLVL.